This T cell receptor (beta chain) stems from a study of shared clonotypes between healthy human individuals. Looking at the study overall: With ages of 18 to 49, the donors were a couple of women and three men. Points from the study as a whole: Richness estimates generally favored naive over memory subsets.

Details on this clone: Antigen: not known.

The CDR3 is made up of 13 amino acids. The ends were cut back, 8 bases at V and 5 bases at J, with 16 bases in the middle. CDR1 SSHAT and CDR2 FNYEAQ come from the germline V gene (reference sequence). Every immunoSEQ plate was one replicate of a subset's evenly spread DNA. Original analysis: Owing to the provision of junction-only sequences devoid of quality scores by immunoSEQ, filtering differed. Assay: immunoSEQ multiplex PCR; the TCRdb copy retains only in-frame clones and omits some. That table furnishes V, J and clone size, whereas the DNA furnished D and trimming. In the table there are about 1.1 million clones, 60% to 80% of which are singletons.

The TCR comes from a man between 18 and 35 years old in good health. Some clones in this sample may be carry-over from other donors' samples. Sequenced: memory CD4+ T cells from PBMCs. As to subset: CD45RA-negative fraction. The rearrangement uses TRBV7-7 and TRBJ2-7; possible D gene TRBD1, 6 bases. The chain's CDR3 is CASGDGRGHEQYF. The CDR3 nucleotides read TGTGCCAGCGGCGACGGCAGGGGCCACGAGCAGTACTTC.